This T cell receptor (beta chain) appears in the sequencing data of a study of T-cell memory formation after mild COVID-19. Notes on the study in general: Certain responding clones were present in pre-infection memory, suggesting participation of cross-reactive memory.

One entry per CDR3 protein, called by TCRdb with MiXCR from the 5' RACE reads. The sample includes about 430,000 distinct CDR3 sequences, approximately 25% of them seen just once. This CDR3 is built from 12 residues. Germline V gene sequence: CDR1 SQVTM, CDR2 ANQGSEA. The V end was cut by 4 bases, the J end by 7 bases, with 11 bases between. In its sample, this clonotype was seen a few times. Its antigen is undetermined. The chain has TRBV29-1 and TRBJ1-5; tentative D call: TRBD1 (5 bases). The material sequenced was PBMCs or a T cell subset sorted from them (not recorded which). This receptor was obtained from an adult woman who had mild COVID-19 (a few samples of this study predate the infection). Cell type and time point are not known. The CDR3 bases are TGCAGCGTTGGGGACGGTAGGCAGCCCCAGCATTTT. This translates into CSVGDGRQPQHF.